The clone carrying this T cell receptor beta chain was detected only a few times. Its target is not known. The source material, RNA transcripts, was used to amplify TCR beta CDR3 regions. A set of HTBI primers served as the primers for a first-round RT-PCR of the TCR CDR3. Each CDR3 protein is one row after TCRdb ran MiXCR on the multiplex PCR reads. This sample has some 530,000 distinct CDR3 sequences, with 22% found just once. This specimen comes from a study of T cells in Graves' hyperthyroidism and ophthalmopathy. Overall study results and limits: Blood also carried most thyroid clonotypes expanded above 0.001.

Patients with ophthalmopathy all had a Clinical Activity Score of at least 3, a NOSPECS grade of at least 4 and duration under 3 months. It was uncontrolled infection, other autoimmune disease, pregnancy or lactation that excluded patients. Out of approximately 10 ml of fresh peripheral blood came the PBMCs. J lost 5 bases, V lost 3 bases, and 4 bases had no gene match. This CDR3 is built from 15 residues. Sequenced sample: blood. This sequence was found in a woman in her 70s with Graves' ophthalmopathy. The chain combines TRBV12-3 or TRBV12-4 with TRBJ2-2; 9 bases align to TRBD2. In DNA, the CDR3 is TGTGCCAGCAGTTTCAGCGGGAGGAGAACCGGGGAGCTGTTTTTT. Its translation is CASSFSGRRTGELFF.